This passage covers 31 T cell receptor beta chains from one sample sequenced in a study of T cells after yellow fever vaccination. TCRdb called the 5' RACE reads again in MiXCR, with one record for every CDR3 protein. The sample carries some 200,000 distinct CDR3 sequences, about 3% recorded once. The input for sequencing was CD4+ T cells sorted from PBMCs, taken 10 days after the yellow fever booster vaccination. These receptor sequences come from a young man who received the YFV17D yellow fever vaccine.

The DNA of the CDR3 is TGTGCCATCAGTGTGACTAGCGGGGCCACAGATACGCAGTATTTT. Encoded protein: CAISVTSGATDTQYF. The chain has TRBV10-3 and TRBJ2-3; 11 bases line up with TRBD2. With V trimmed by 4 bases and J by 2 bases, 2 bases remained unmatched. CDR3 length equals 15 residues. The V gene's germline CDR1 is ENHRY and CDR2 SYGVKD.

This clonotype has ten or more counts. The chain uses TRBV7-9 and TRBJ2-5, with D hard to call. CDR1 SEHNR and CDR2 FQNEAQ come from the germline V gene (reference sequence). The length of the CDR3 is 15 residues. Trimming pared 5 bases from V and 7 bases from J, leaving 20 bases between. This chain's CDR3 is CASSPPWPPVGTQYF. The CDR3 DNA reads as TGTGCCAGCAGCCCCCCCTGGCCCCCGGTGGGGACCCAGTACTTC.

This clonotype was seen more than once but under ten times. This rearrangement joins TRBV7-3 to TRBJ2-3; tentative D call: TRBD1 (5 bases). This CDR3 has 14 amino acids. The V gene lost 7 bases and the J gene lost 3 bases, with 14 bases spanning the gap. In germline, CDR1 is SGHTA, CDR2 FQGTGA. CDR3 in amino acids: CASTQGVGTDTQYF. For the CDR3, the DNA is TGTGCCAGCACCCAAGGGGTCGGAACAGATACGCAGTATTTT.

The chain is built from TRBV7-2 and TRBJ2-6; tentative D call: TRBD2 (5 bases). The ends were cut back, 8 bases at V and 4 bases at J, with 24 bases in the middle. Germline assignment: CDR1 SGHTA and CDR2 FQGNSA. The CDR3 spans 18 residues. The CDR3 sequence is CASRPPLADSLGANVLTF. For the CDR3, the DNA is TGTGCCAGCCGTCCCCCGCTCGCGGACTCTCTGGGGGCCAACGTCCTGACTTTC.

This clonotype was detected ten times or more. This rearrangement joins TRBV18 to TRBJ2-1; tentative D call: TRBD2 (5 bases). V lost 5 bases and J 6 bases, leaving 17 bases between the germline ends. Germline-derived CDR1 and CDR2 are KGHSH and LQKENI. This CDR3 comprises 15 residues. The CDR3: CASSDRTSRRNEQFF. CDR3 in DNA: TGTGCCAGCTCAGATCGGACTTCCCGCCGCAATGAGCAGTTCTTC.

This clonotype was counted many times. The chain recombines TRBV29-1 with TRBJ2-2, with D hard to call. V was pared by 7 bases and J by 4 bases, with 19 bases between. Germline CDR1 SQVTM, CDR2 ANQGSEA. CDR3 length: 15 amino acids. The CDR3 nucleotides are TGCAGCGCCGAAGGGATCGGTGGGGTCACCGGGGAGCTGTTTTTT. Its translation: CSAEGIGGVTGELFF.

Many counts were recorded for this clonotype. The gene calls are TRBV11-2 and TRBJ1-5; 8 bases agree with TRBD1. The CDR3 extends over 15 amino acids. V lost 5 bases to trimming and J lost 0 bases; unmatched junction nucleotides: 3. Germline V gene sequence: CDR1 SGHAT, CDR2 FQNNGV. CDR3 in DNA: TGTGCCAGCAGCCCGACAGGGGCTAGCAATCAGCCCCAGCATTTT. This sequence encodes CASSPTGASNQPQHF. Based on the CDR3 plus reference TRBV11-2 and TRBJ1-5, the full variable domain is EAGVAQSPRYKIIEKRQSVAFWCNPISGHATLYWYQQILGQGPKLLIQFQNNGVVDDSQLPKDRFSAERLKGVDSTLKIQPAKLEDSAVYLCASSPTGASNQPQHFGDGTRLSIL.

The table lists this clonotype with many counts. V is TRBV6-5 and J is TRBJ2-7; D gene uncertain. The CDR3 sequence is 13 residues long. The V gene lost 6 bases and the J gene lost 2 bases, with 11 bases spanning the gap. Per germline, CDR1 MNHEY and CDR2 SVGAGI. The CDR3 loop reads CASRRDGAYEQYF. The CDR3 DNA reads TGTGCCAGCAGGCGAGACGGAGCCTACGAGCAGTACTTC.

This clonotype was counted a few times. This chain links TRBV5-4 with TRBJ2-2; 8 nucleotides match TRBD1. The CDR3 loop spans 18 amino acids. Germline V lookup: CDR1 SGHNT, CDR2 YYREEE (reference sequence). Trimming cost V 4 bases and J 6 bases; bases outside gene matches: 17. The CDR3 DNA follows: TGTGCCAGCAGCACATATTCGGCAGGGGGCGCATACCCCGGGGAGCTGTTTTTT. It yields the protein CASSTYSAGGAYPGELFF.

This clonotype came up a few times. Relative to the germline gene, one junction end is altered; a read error may explain this. The chain links TRBV7-7 to TRBJ2-3; tentative D call: TRBD2 (5 bases). In germline, CDR1 is SSHAT, CDR2 FNYEAQ (reference sequence). The CDR3 runs to 13 residues. CDR3 DNA sequence: TGTGCTAGCAGCTTATCCCTAGCTAGTGTGCAGTATTTT. It encodes CASSLSLASVQYF.

There are a few counts of this clonotype. This chain uses TRBV20-1 with TRBJ1-1; perhaps TRBD1 as D (6 bases). The length of the CDR3 is 15 residues. V lost 6 bases and J lost 2, with 19 bases in between. The V gene's germline CDR1 is DFQATT and CDR2 SNEGSKA (reference sequence). CDR3 sequence: CSAPKPGHRNTEAFF. The CDR3 coding sequence is TGCAGTGCCCCGAAACCGGGACATAGAAACACTGAAGCTTTCTTT.

Turning to this clonotype: A much larger clone differs by one base, so this may be a read error. The gene calls are TRBV5-6 and TRBJ1-1; D ambiguous. The CDR3 loop spans 14 amino acids. Germline V lookup: CDR1 SGHDT, CDR2 YYEEEE. The CDR3 DNA reads TGTGCCAGCAGCCCCGACTTATCGAACACTGAAGGTTTCTTT. Amino acids: CASSPDLSNTEGFF.

This clonotype was recorded at least ten times. The chain couples TRBV7-9 to TRBJ2-1; 9 nucleotides line up with TRBD1. With 3 bases clipped from V and 4 bases from J, the junction kept 4 bases outside the gene matches. Germline CDR1 reads SEHNR; CDR2 reads FQNEAQ (reference sequence). The length of the CDR3 is 15 residues. CDR3 nucleotides: TGTGCCAGCAGCTTCGACAGGGGGGGATACAATGAGCAGTTCTTC. Its translation is CASSFDRGGYNEQFF.

V and J are TRBV12-3 or TRBV12-4 and TRBJ2-5; the D gene is possibly TRBD1 (7 bases). The length of the CDR3 is 16 residues. V lost 1 base and J lost 1, with 13 bases in between. The CDR3 sequence is CASSLGQGGSQETQYF. The CDR3 DNA sequence: TGTGCCAGCAGTTTAGGTCAGGGGGGATCCCAAGAGACCCAGTACTTC.

The table lists this clonotype with many counts. This chain links TRBV20-1 with TRBJ2-1; the D gene could be TRBD1 or TRBD2 (5 bases each). Trimming removed 5 bases from V and 7 bases from J, with 21 bases in between. The CDR3 extends over 15 amino acids. Germline values: CDR1 DFQATT, CDR2 SNEGSKA (reference sequence). As DNA, the CDR3 is TGCAGTGCTGCGGTCGGGGACGGGGTCACGAATGAGCAGTTCTTC. Translated: CSAAVGDGVTNEQFF.

This clonotype was counted only a few times. The chain is built from TRBV12-3 or TRBV12-4 and TRBJ1-1; tentative D call: TRBD1 (5 bases). This CDR3 has 11 amino acids. Trimming left V 5 bases short and J 7 bases short, with 8 bases between. In DNA, the CDR3 is TGTGCCAGCAGTGGGGGGAATGAAGCTTTCTTT. Translation gives CASSGGNEAFF.

This clonotype was counted at least ten times. The chain employs TRBV5-1 and TRBJ1-1; D remains ambiguous. The CDR3 loop spans 14 amino acids. Per the germline V gene, CDR1 is SGHRS and CDR2 is YFSETQ. Trimming cost V 0 bases and J 3 bases, with 9 bases left between them. CDR3 region: CASSLGYGDTEAFF. CDR3 nucleotide sequence: TGCGCCAGCAGCTTGGGGTACGGGGACACTGAAGCTTTCTTT.

The sample holds a few counts of this clonotype. This rearrangement joins TRBV20-1 to TRBJ2-1; D unresolved. Germline CDR1 and CDR2: DFQATT and SNEGSKA (reference sequence). Trimming cost V 6 bases and J 4 bases, with 13 bases left between them. The CDR3 spans 13 residues. The CDR3 nucleotides read TGCAGTGCAGCAATCACCCTATACAATGAGCAGTTCTTC. Protein: CSAAITLYNEQFF.

This clonotype showed up many times. The rearrangement joins TRBV7-8 to TRBJ2-3, with a tentative D call TRBD1 (8 bases). The CDR3 runs 16 residues. Germline CDR1 is SGHVS and CDR2 is FQNEAQ. Trimming took off 5 bases at V and 8 bases at J, with 23 bases between the two ends. The CDR3 DNA sequence: TGTGCCAGCAGCCTCACTAGCGTGGGGACAGGAGTTACGCAGTATTTT. Protein sequence: CASSLTSVGTGVTQYF. Combining the CDR3 with reference TRBV7-8 and TRBJ2-3 gives the whole variable domain GAGVSQSPRYKVAKRGQDVALRCDPISGHVSLFWYQQALGQGPEFLTYFQNEAQLDKSGLPSDRFFAERPEGSVSTLKIQRTQQEDSAVYLCASSLTSVGTGVTQYFGPGTRLTVL.

This clonotype has more than one count but fewer than ten. V usage is TRBV5-8 and J usage is TRBJ2-7; D possibly corresponds to TRBD1 (5 bases). Germline lookup yields CDR1 SGHTS and CDR2 YDEGEE. V gave up 4 bases and J gave up 5 bases, with 13 bases separating them. The CDR3 totals 13 residues. The CDR3 sequence: CASSARVSNEQYF. CDR3 nucleotides: TGTGCCAGCAGCGCCAGGGTTAGTAACGAGCAGTACTTC. Filled out from reference TRBV5-8 and TRBJ2-7, the complete variable domain reads EAGVTQSPTHLIKTRGQQATLRCSPISGHTSVYWYQQALGLGLQFLLWYDEGEERNRGNFPPRFSGRQFPNYSSELNVNALELEDSALYLCASSARVSNEQYFGPGTRLTVT.

This clonotype was seen many times. CDR3 nucleotide sequence: TGCGCCAGCAGCCAAGAGCCGGGCTCCTACGAGCAGTACTTC. Translating it yields CASSQEPGSYEQYF. The chain joins TRBV4-3 to TRBJ2-7; D remains unclear. The CDR3 is made up of 14 amino acids. V dropped 0 bases and J dropped 0 bases, with 6 bases sitting between them. Germline V CDR1 and CDR2: LGHNA, YSLEER.

This clonotype was found many times. The chain uses TRBV18 and TRBJ1-6, with D possibly matching TRBD1 (5 bases). There are 14 residues in the CDR3. Trimming left V 3 bases short and J 6 bases short, with 9 bases between. CDR1 is KGHSH, CDR2 LQKENI, per germline. CDR3 loop: CASSPGTGNSPLHF. As DNA, the CDR3 is TGTGCCAGCTCACCTGGGACGGGTAATTCACCCCTCCACTTT.

This clonotype was detected ten times or more. The rearrangement joins TRBV5-1 to TRBJ2-1; tentative D call: TRBD2 (6 bases). CDR3 size: 14 residues. CDR1 and CDR2 (germline): SGHRS, YFSETQ. Trimming took 0 bases from V and 8 from J, leaving 12 bases between them. The CDR3 reads CASSLVSRRDEQFF. The CDR3 region has the DNA TGCGCCAGCAGCTTGGTTTCAAGGAGGGATGAGCAGTTCTTC.

This clonotype was found a few times. The V gene is TRBV5-6, the J gene TRBJ2-1; the D gene is possibly TRBD2 (6 bases). The germline V gene encodes CDR1 SGHDT and CDR2 YYEEEE. V lost 3 bases and J lost 4, with 8 bases in between. The CDR3 has 13 amino acids. CDR3 region: CASSYGTYNEQFF. The CDR3 DNA reads TGTGCCAGCAGCTACGGGACTTACAATGAGCAGTTCTTC.

This clonotype has a count of ten or more. This chain links TRBV7-3 with TRBJ2-1; TRBD2 matches 15 bases. The CDR3 consists of 16 residues. CDR1 and CDR2 (germline): SGHTA, FQGTGA. The junction had 5 bases not matched to a gene; V was cut back by 4 bases and J by 7 bases. The DNA for the CDR3 is TGTGCCAGCAGCTCGTCCGGGACTAGCGGGGGGAATGAGCAGTTCTTC. It translates to CASSSSGTSGGNEQFF.

The V and J genes are TRBV7-2 and TRBJ2-3, with TRBD2 matching 10 bases. Germline V CDR1 and CDR2: SGHTA, FQGNSA. The CDR3 is 14 residues long. Trimming cost V 3 bases and J 4 bases; bases outside gene matches: 1. CDR3 bases: TGTGCCAGCAGCTTTACTAGCGGGGCAGATACGCAGTATTTT. It codes for CASSFTSGADTQYF.

This clonotype came up many times. V is TRBV3-1 and J is TRBJ2-5, with a tentative D call TRBD1 (6 bases). Trimming pared 4 bases from V and 3 bases from J, leaving 12 bases between. The CDR3 is 14 amino acids. The germline gives CDR1 LGHDT, CDR2 YNNKEL (reference sequence). CDR3 coding DNA: TGTGCCAGCAGCCGGAGGACAGCCGAAGAGACCCAGTACTTC. Translated: CASSRRTAEETQYF.

This clonotype showed up just a few times. V usage is TRBV4-3 and J usage is TRBJ2-3; no clear D gene. V dropped 3 bases and J dropped 2 bases, with 9 bases sitting between them. The CDR3 is 14 residues long. Germline CDR1 LGHNA, CDR2 YSLEER. CDR3 residues: CASSQSWYTDTQYF. CDR3 DNA sequence: TGCGCCAGCAGCCAGAGTTGGTACACAGATACGCAGTATTTT.

This chain connects TRBV10-2 to TRBJ2-3; perhaps TRBD2 as D (6 bases). V lost 4 bases, J lost 2 bases, and 10 bases lay in between. CDR3 length equals 14 residues. Germline V gene sequence: CDR1 WSHSY, CDR2 SAAADI. The CDR3 loop reads CASSVAGFTDTQYF. CDR3 DNA sequence: TGCGCCAGCAGTGTTGCGGGGTTCACAGATACGCAGTATTTT.

This clonotype came up many times. V is TRBV9 and J is TRBJ1-5, with D unclear. Germline loops: CDR1 SGDLS, CDR2 YYNGEE. V lost 0 bases and J 9 bases, leaving 13 bases between the germline ends. The CDR3 loop spans 14 amino acids. The CDR3 here is CASSVGDGLGPQHF. CDR3 nucleotide sequence: TGTGCCAGCAGCGTAGGCGACGGACTTGGGCCCCAGCATTTT.

This sequence joins TRBV4-3 and TRBJ1-2, with D possibly TRBD1 on 5 matching bases. The CDR3 totals 13 residues. Trimming removed 5 bases at V and 4 bases at J, with 11 bases between. Germline V gives CDR1 LGHNA, CDR2 YSLEER. In DNA, the CDR3 is TGCGCCAGCAGCAGGGACCTCGCCTATGGCTACACCTTC. This translates into CASSRDLAYGYTF.